Listed here are 19 T cell receptor beta chains from one sample, sequenced in a study of beta chain features in type 1 diabetes. What was sequenced were expressed TCRB transcripts, since all of the isolated RNA had been reverse transcribed. Sequencing used immunoSEQ multiplex PCR; TCRdb keeps in-frame clones, though not all of them. The table has 330,000 or so clones, approximately 14% seen once. Sequencing input: central memory CD4+ T cells from blood. These receptors originate from a man aged 25-45 years in good health.

There are a few counts of this clone. The chain couples TRBV11-2 to TRBJ2-7, with unresolved D. CDR3 length: 11 amino acids. Trimming pared 4 bases from V and 7 bases from J, leaving 8 bases between. Germline values: CDR1 SGHAT, CDR2 FQNNGV. CDR3 bases: TGTGCCAGCAGCTCTTCATGGGAGCAGTACTTC. This sequence encodes CASSSSWEQYF. Variable domain in full (rest from reference TRBV11-2 and TRBJ2-7): EAGVAQSPRYKIIEKRQSVAFWCNPISGHATLYWYQQILGQGPKLLIQFQNNGVVDDSQLPKDRFSAERLKGVDSTLKIQPAKLEDSAVYLCASSSSWEQYFGPGTRLTVT.

This chain connects TRBV2 to TRBJ1-5, with D tentatively TRBD1 (5 bases). The germline gives CDR1 SNHLY, CDR2 FYNNEI. V shed 6 bases and J shed 3 bases, with 12 bases lying between them. The CDR3 has 14 residues. This chain's CDR3 is CASRVDSSNQPQHF. The CDR3 nucleotides are TGTGCCAGCAGGGTAGACAGCTCCAATCAGCCCCAGCATTTT. Combining the CDR3 with reference TRBV2 and TRBJ1-5 gives the whole variable domain EPEVTQTPSHQVTQMGQEVILRCVPISNHLYFYWYRQILGQKVEFLVSFYNNEISEKSEIFDDQFSVERPDGSNFTLKIRSTKLEDSAMYFCASRVDSSNQPQHFGDGTRLSIL.

This clone was seen a handful of times. V and J are TRBV19 and TRBJ1-1; possible D gene TRBD1, 6 bases. CDR3 size: 13 residues. Germline lookup yields CDR1 LNHDA and CDR2 SQIVND (reference sequence). V lost 3 bases, J lost 8 bases, and 13 bases lay in between. CDR3: CASSIFGQTEAFF. CDR3 nucleotides: TGTGCCAGTAGTATTTTCGGACAGACAGAAGCTTTCTTT.

This clone appeared a few times. The gene calls are TRBV5-5 and TRBJ1-1; 10 nucleotides match TRBD1. Germline loops: CDR1 SGHKS, CDR2 YYEKEE (reference sequence). V was clipped by 4 bases and J by 6 bases; unmatched bases: 12. The CDR3 is 16 amino acids. The CDR3 DNA sequence: TGTGCCAGCAGCCCTAGGACAGGGGGTTATGTGTCTGAAGCTTTCTTT. Encoded protein: CASSPRTGGYVSEAFF.

The gene calls are TRBV6-1 and TRBJ1-2; TRBD1 aligns across 9 bases. Germline CDR1 is MNHNS and CDR2 is SASEGT. The CDR3 runs 15 residues. The trim removed 5 bases at V and 8 bases at J, leaving 12 bases unmatched. CDR3 in amino acids: CASSPLGDRAGGYTF. The CDR3 DNA follows: TGTGCCAGCAGTCCCCTAGGGGACAGGGCCGGAGGCTACACCTTC.

This chain links TRBV30 with TRBJ2-3; 9 bases fit TRBD2. The CDR3 totals 14 residues. V gave up 1 base and J gave up 5 bases; unmatched junction bases: 4. CDR1 and CDR2 (germline): GTSNPN, SVGIG (reference sequence). The CDR3 nucleotides are TGTGCCTGGAGTGGACTAGCGGATAGAGATACGCAGTATTTT. Encoded protein: CAWSGLADRDTQYF. Full variable domain (missing parts from reference TRBV30 and TRBJ2-3): SQTIHQWPATLVQPVGSPLSLECTVEGTSNPNLYWYRQAAGRGLQLLFYSVGIGQISSEVPQNLSASRPQDRQFILSSKKLLLSDSGFYLCAWSGLADRDTQYFGPGTRLTVL.

This sequence joins TRBV5-1 and TRBJ1-3; D remains ambiguous. Trimming shortened V by 3 bases and J by 3 bases, and 13 bases separated the two germline ends. Germline V gives CDR1 SGHRS, CDR2 YFSETQ. The length of the CDR3 is 15 residues. The CDR3 protein is CASSSLSGYGNTIYF. CDR3 nucleotides: TGCGCCAGCAGCTCCCTGTCGGGGTATGGAAACACCATATATTTT.

Only a few counts were recorded for this clone. V gene TRBV7-2 combines with J gene TRBJ2-7, with D unresolved. The CDR3 is 13 residues long. Per the germline V gene, CDR1 is SGHTA and CDR2 is FQGNSA. Trimming cost V 0 bases and J 6 bases, with 9 bases left between them. The CDR3 bases are TGTGCCAGCAGCTTAGCGGGCGCGCGCGAGCAGTACTTC. Its translation: CASSLAGAREQYF.

This chain connects TRBV10-1 to TRBJ2-1; D unresolved. CDR1 is WNHNN and CDR2 is SYGVQD in the germline V gene (reference sequence). This CDR3 comprises 13 residues. V was trimmed by 5 bases and J by 8 bases, leaving 13 bases between them. The CDR3 coding sequence is TGCGCCAGCAGTTCAAATGATCGGGATGAGCAGTTCTTC. The encoded protein is CASSSNDRDEQFF.

The rearrangement joins TRBV5-1 to TRBJ2-5, with TRBD2 identical over 7 bases. The V and J ends lost 3 bases and 4 bases, in that order; junction bases with no gene match: 12. Germline V gene data show CDR1 as SGHRS and CDR2 as YFSETQ. This CDR3 region has 16 residues. The CDR3 nucleotides read TGCGCCAGCAGCTCCAGCGGGACGGCGATGGGAGAGACCCAGTACTTC. As protein: CASSSSGTAMGETQYF.

This clone was counted a few times. This chain uses TRBV5-6 with TRBJ2-3, with 7 bases that match TRBD2. From germline, CDR1 is SGHDT and CDR2 YYEEEE. This CDR3 region has 15 residues. V lost 4 bases to trimming and J lost 0 bases; unmatched junction nucleotides: 5. CDR3 region: CASSPLAASTDTQYF. In nucleotides, the CDR3 is TGTGCCAGCAGCCCGCTAGCGGCTAGCACAGATACGCAGTATTTT.

This clone was observed a few times. CDR3 sequence: CASSAGLAGVSQETQYF. The DNA of the CDR3 is TGCGCCAGCAGCGCCGGACTAGCGGGAGTATCCCAAGAGACCCAGTACTTC. The chain combines TRBV5-1 with TRBJ2-5; TRBD2 aligns across 13 bases. V gave up 4 bases and J gave up 1 base; unmatched junction bases: 7. Germline V CDR1 and CDR2: SGHRS, YFSETQ. CDR3 length: 17 residues.

Many counts were recorded for this clone. The chain is built from TRBV4-3 and TRBJ2-3, with 8 bases aligning to TRBD2. The CDR3 covers 15 residues. V lost 0 bases, J lost 5 bases, and 4 bases stayed unmatched. Germline loops: CDR1 LGHNA, CDR2 YSLEER. The CDR3 DNA is TGCGCCAGCAGCCAAGAGGGTACTAGCGGAGATACGCAGTATTTT. Residues: CASSQEGTSGDTQYF.

The V gene is TRBV7-3, the J gene TRBJ2-5; TRBD1 is a possible D gene (6 bases). Germline V gene sequence: CDR1 SGHTA, CDR2 FQGTGA. V shed 5 bases and J shed 5 bases, with 15 bases lying between them. There are 14 residues in the CDR3. CDR3 loop: CASSPRQVRETQYF. The CDR3, as DNA: TGTGCCAGCAGCCCGCGACAGGTTCGGGAGACCCAGTACTTC.

J is TRBJ2-7 and V is TRBV18; D not resolved. The CDR3 length is 14 residues. The germline gives CDR1 KGHSH, CDR2 LQKENI. CDR3 nucleotide sequence: TGTGCCAGTTCACGGTCCGAGAACGGATACGAGCAGTACGTC. As protein: CASSRSENGYEQYV.

The table lists this clone with a few counts. This chain uses TRBV18 with TRBJ1-5; tentative D call: TRBD1 (5 bases). Germline loops: CDR1 KGHSH, CDR2 LQKENI. The ends were cut back, 3 bases at V and 6 bases at J, with 12 bases in the middle. The CDR3 length is 14 residues. The CDR3 loop is CASSPGGAGQPQHF. DNA of the CDR3: TGTGCCAGCTCACCGGGAGGGGCGGGTCAGCCCCAGCATTTT. Combining the CDR3 with reference TRBV18 and TRBJ1-5 gives the whole variable domain NAGVMQNPRHLVRRRGQEARLRCSPMKGHSHVYWYRQLPEEGLKFMVYLQKENIIDESGMPKERFSAEFPKEGPSILRIQQVVRGDSAAYFCASSPGGAGQPQHFGDGTRLSIL.

As to this clone: Other DNA variants within this sample encode the same CDR3. The V and J genes are TRBV4-3 and TRBJ1-1, with 7 bases aligning to TRBD1. CDR3 length: 13 residues. Losses at the gene ends were 0 bases for V and 5 bases for J; bases not matched to a gene: 0. CDR1 and CDR2 from the germline V gene are LGHNA and YSLEER. In nucleotides, the CDR3 is TGCGCCAGCAGCCAAGACAGGGGGACTGAAGCTTTCTTT. Translation: CASSQDRGTEAFF.

In this sample, this clone turned up a few times. The V call is TRBV11-2, the J call TRBJ1-5, with 7 bases matching TRBD1. Trimming at V came to 5 bases and at J to 0 bases, leaving 7 bases not matched to a gene. Germline CDR1 is SGHAT and CDR2 is FQNNGV. The CDR3 length is 16 residues. The CDR3 protein is CASSQTQGYSNQPQHF. The CDR3 DNA reads as TGTGCCAGCAGCCAGACACAGGGGTATAGCAATCAGCCCCAGCATTTT. Looking up the rest from reference TRBV11-2 and TRBJ1-5 gives the full variable domain: EAGVAQSPRYKIIEKRQSVAFWCNPISGHATLYWYQQILGQGPKLLIQFQNNGVVDDSQLPKDRFSAERLKGVDSTLKIQPAKLEDSAVYLCASSQTQGYSNQPQHFGDGTRLSIL.

This clone was picked up many times. J is TRBJ2-5 and V is TRBV19; 12 bases fit TRBD2. The V gene end was trimmed by 1 base and the J gene end by 4 bases; junction bases not matched to a gene: 7. The CDR3 runs to 17 residues. Germline CDR1 is LNHDA and CDR2 is SQIVND (reference sequence). The CDR3, as DNA: TGTGCCAGTAGTATAGGGCTAGCGGGGGGGCCTTCAGAGACCCAGTACTTC. It specifies CASSIGLAGGPSETQYF.